This note documents a single T cell receptor (beta chain) sequence. The sample is drawn from a study of cytomegalovirus exposure and HLA in healthy donors. The CDR3 is 14 amino acids. V lost 10 bases to trimming and J lost 8 bases; unmatched junction nucleotides: 16. The germline V gene encodes CDR1 LNHDA and CDR2 SQIVND (reference sequence). Only in-frame clones appear in the TCRdb table, and some are missing; sequencing was by immunoSEQ multiplex PCR. The table lists a few hundred thousand clones, over 75% of them singletons. V is TRBV19 and J is TRBJ1-2, with 7 bases fitting TRBD1. Sequences were obtained from PBMCs. The receptor was derived from a young man in good health and CMV-seronegative. CDR3 DNA sequence: TGTGCCACAAACACCCTCAGGGGGGTAGGCGGCTACACCTTC. This encodes CATNTLRGVGGYTF. Looking up the rest from reference TRBV19 and TRBJ1-2 gives the full variable domain: DGGITQSPKYLFRKEGQNVTLSCEQNLNHDAMYWYRQDPGQGLRLIYYSQIVNDFQKGDIAEGYSVSREKKESFPLTVTSAQKNPTAFYLCATNTLRGVGGYTFGSGTRLTVV.